This TCR beta chain was sequenced in a study of blood T cell repertoires in COVID-19. About the research overall: Researchers got acute and convalescent COVID-19 samples from the United States, Italy and Spain. The cDNA or gDNA used as material had been derived from T cells, B-cell-depleted T cells, or PBMCs.

In the authors' methods: Nucleated cell counts were estimated from reference gene primer amplification. Sequenced by immunoSEQ multiplex PCR; TCRdb stores in-frame clones only, minus some. That table furnishes V, J and clone size, whereas the DNA furnished D and trimming. The sample holds 250,000 to 400,000 clones; 88% are singletons and the top ten take 1.5% to 2%. CDR3 size: 15 residues. The V segment lost 7 bases and the J segment 6 bases; nucleotides outside the gene matches: 14. The germline V gene has CDR1 SGHAT and CDR2 FQNNGV. Seattle-derived patients entered the study during active infection and were followed longitudinally.

The gene calls are TRBV11-2 and TRBJ1-2, with 7 bases matching TRBD1. This clonotype originated in a woman in her twenties or thirties with COVID-19, enrolled during active disease. The sequenced sample consisted of peripheral blood. The CDR3 sequence: CASTPLTGSPNGYTF. CDR3 bases: TGTGCCAGCACCCCCTTGACAGGGTCGCCGAATGGCTACACCTTC. Together with reference TRBV11-2 and TRBJ1-2, the CDR3 gives the full variable domain: EAGVAQSPRYKIIEKRQSVAFWCNPISGHATLYWYQQILGQGPKLLIQFQNNGVVDDSQLPKDRFSAERLKGVDSTLKIQPAKLEDSAVYLCASTPLTGSPNGYTFGSGTRLTVV.